Presented here are 13 T cell receptor beta chains from one specimen sequenced in a study of cytomegalovirus exposure and HLA in healthy donors. A multiplex PCR was run with 60 Vbeta primers and 13 Jbeta primers. TCRdb's table, derived via immunoSEQ multiplex PCR, lists solely in-frame clones and lacks some. The sample holds 130,000 or so clones, about three quarters seen once. Material: PBMCs. The receptors derive from a man aged 30 to 39 in good health and CMV-seronegative.

The chain links TRBV10-1 to TRBJ2-3; the D gene is possibly TRBD2 (7 bases). The germline CDR1 and CDR2 sequences are WNHNN and SYGVQD (reference sequence). V was pared by 11 bases and J by 0 bases, with 36 bases between. The CDR3 totals 21 residues. The DNA for the CDR3 is TGCGCCGTTCAAAGGGGGGGGAGGGAGGACCTCGGCCGATGTAGCACAGATACGCAGTATTTT. Its translation is CAVQRGGREDLGRCSTDTQYF.

This clone has just one count. V gene TRBV13 combines with J gene TRBJ2-6; TRBD1 matches 7 bases. J lost 4 bases, V lost 5 bases, and 5 bases had no gene match. In germline, CDR1 is PRHDT, CDR2 FYEKMQ (reference sequence). The CDR3 extends over 15 amino acids. CDR3 sequence: CASSPTGTGANVLTF. The CDR3 nucleotides read TGTGCCAGCAGCCCGACAGGGACCGGGGCCAACGTCCTGACTTTC.

The chain couples TRBV18 to TRBJ2-1; D is undetermined. CDR1 and CDR2 from the germline V gene are KGHSH and LQKENI. The CDR3 loop spans 12 amino acids. The V gene lost 2 bases and the J gene lost 5 bases, with 4 bases spanning the gap. Written as DNA, the CDR3 is TGTGCCAGCTCACCATCAAACAATGAGCAGTTCTTC. This sequence encodes CASSPSNNEQFF. Looking up the rest from reference TRBV18 and TRBJ2-1 gives the full variable domain: NAGVMQNPRHLVRRRGQEARLRCSPMKGHSHVYWYRQLPEEGLKFMVYLQKENIIDESGMPKERFSAEFPKEGPSILRIQQVVRGDSAAYFCASSPSNNEQFFGPGTRLTVL.

This chain uses TRBV6-6 with TRBJ1-1, with 7 bases matching TRBD1. Germline CDR1 is MNHNY and CDR2 is SVGAGI (reference sequence). This CDR3 comprises 14 residues. Trimming at V came to 5 bases and at J to 3 bases, leaving 6 bases not matched to a gene. The CDR3: CASSHRGLDTEAFF. The CDR3 DNA reads TGTGCCAGCAGTCATAGGGGGCTGGACACTGAAGCTTTCTTT.

This chain connects TRBV28 to TRBJ2-2; TRBD1 might be the D (5 bases). The CDR3 contains 15 residues. CDR1 is MDHEN and CDR2 is SYDVKM in the germline V gene. V was clipped by 3 bases and J by 2 bases, with 10 bases between them. CDR3 loop: CASSLSTVNTGELFF. CDR3 DNA sequence: TGTGCCAGCAGTTTGTCGACAGTTAACACCGGGGAGCTGTTTTTT.

Only a few counts were recorded for this clone. The chain's CDR3 is CASSLDSYNEQFF. The CDR3 bases are TGTGCCAGCAGCTTAGACAGCTACAATGAGCAGTTCTTC. V is TRBV7-9 and J is TRBJ2-1; D not certain. CDR1 SEHNR and CDR2 FQNEAQ come from the germline V gene (reference sequence). Trimming removed 1 base from V and 3 bases from J, with 4 bases in between. The CDR3 consists of 13 residues.

There are a few counts of this clone. V and J are TRBV29-1 and TRBJ1-2; weak D call: TRBD1 (5 bases). From germline, CDR1 is SQVTM and CDR2 ANQGSEA. V gave up 2 bases and J gave up 0 bases, with 10 bases separating them. This CDR3 comprises 14 residues. This CDR3 is CSVEFLDTNYGYTF. The CDR3 DNA follows: TGCAGCGTTGAATTTTTGGACACTAACTATGGCTACACCTTC.

This clone was seen only a few times. The chain couples TRBV11-2 to TRBJ2-5; TRBD2 agrees at 15 bases. The CDR3 runs to 15 residues. V was pared by 5 bases and J by 6 bases, with 4 bases of the junction left unmatched. CDR1 is SGHAT, CDR2 FQNNGV, per germline. CDR3 loop: CASSPGLAGGQTQYF. DNA of the CDR3: TGTGCCAGCAGCCCGGGACTAGCGGGGGGACAGACCCAGTACTTC.

The gene calls are TRBV10-2 and TRBJ2-7; possible D gene TRBD1, 6 bases. The CDR3 is made up of 13 amino acids. The germline CDR1 and CDR2 sequences are WSHSY and SAAADI. Trimming removed 6 bases from V and 0 bases from J, with 9 bases in between. The CDR3 loop reads CASRETGSYEQYF. For the CDR3, the DNA is TGCGCCAGCAGGGAGACAGGCTCCTACGAGCAGTACTTC.

This clone has just a few counts. The J gene is TRBJ2-7, the V gene TRBV27; no firm D call. Per the germline V gene, CDR1 is MNHEY and CDR2 is SMNVEV (reference sequence). This CDR3 contains 13 residues. V was shortened by 3 bases and J by 4 bases, with 10 bases between the two germline ends. The CDR3 DNA is TGTGCCAGCAGTTTTGTACGAGGTTACGAGCAGTACTTC. Translation: CASSFVRGYEQYF.

The CDR3 DNA follows: TGTGCCATCAGTGAGTCAGGACAGTTCAATCAGCCCCAGCATTTT. It encodes CAISESGQFNQPQHF. The gene calls are TRBV10-3 and TRBJ1-5; tentatively, D is TRBD1 (6 bases). The CDR3 length is 15 residues. Trimming removed 0 bases at V and 3 bases at J, with 9 bases between. Germline V gene lookup returns CDR1 ENHRY and CDR2 SYGVKD.

The rearrangement joins TRBV29-1 to TRBJ2-7; D not resolved. Germline CDR1 reads SQVTM; CDR2 reads ANQGSEA. The CDR3 runs to 13 residues. Trimming took 7 bases from V and 0 from J, leaving 13 bases between them. The CDR3 region is CSGRSLSSYEQYF. In DNA, the CDR3 is TGCAGCGGCCGGTCACTTAGCTCCTACGAGCAGTACTTC.

J is TRBJ1-6 and V is TRBV25-1; D might be TRBD1 (5 bases). From germline, CDR1 is MGHDK and CDR2 SYGVNS. V lost 6 bases to trimming and J lost 4 bases, with 13 bases between them. The CDR3 length is 15 residues. CDR3 protein: CASRKGLSYNSPLHF. The CDR3, as DNA: TGTGCCAGCAGAAAGGGACTGTCATATAATTCACCCCTCCACTTT.